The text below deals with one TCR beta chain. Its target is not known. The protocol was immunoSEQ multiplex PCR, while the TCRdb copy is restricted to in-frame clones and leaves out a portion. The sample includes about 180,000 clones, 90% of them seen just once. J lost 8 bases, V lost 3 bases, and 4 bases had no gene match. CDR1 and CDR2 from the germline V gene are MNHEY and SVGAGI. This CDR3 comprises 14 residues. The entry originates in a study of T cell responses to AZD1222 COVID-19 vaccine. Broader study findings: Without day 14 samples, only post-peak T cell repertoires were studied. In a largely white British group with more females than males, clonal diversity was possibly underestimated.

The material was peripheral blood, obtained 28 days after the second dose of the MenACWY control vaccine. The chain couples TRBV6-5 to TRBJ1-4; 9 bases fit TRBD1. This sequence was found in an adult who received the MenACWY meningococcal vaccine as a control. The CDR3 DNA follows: TGTGCCAGCAGTTATCCCGGACAGGGGGAAAAACTGTTTTTT. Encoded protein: CASSYPGQGEKLFF.